This TCR beta chain was sequenced in a study of cytomegalovirus exposure and HLA in healthy donors. Findings and caveats of the study: Investigators reported 150 to 200 TCR beta chains as tied to cytomegalovirus. Earlier analysis yielded a pattern in which most TCR beta V segments were productive about 90% or about 30% of the time.

A multiplex PCR was run with 60 Vbeta primers and 13 Jbeta primers. Per the original methods: As a later analysis found, there were 80 million to 90 million unique TCR beta chains, of which roughly 11 million were shared. Measured with immunoSEQ multiplex PCR; TCRdb has only the in-frame clones, and not every one. V, J and clone size were drawn from that table, and D and trimming were deduced from the DNA. This table holds about 120,000 clones, 50% to 75% found once. About this clone: What it binds is not known.

The CDR3 sequence is 11 residues long. Germline V lookup: CDR1 SGHDT, CDR2 YYEEEE. V lost 2 bases to trimming and J lost 8 bases, with 8 bases between them. The sequencing sample was made of PBMCs. This chain links TRBV5-6 with TRBJ2-7; D is uncertain. This clonotype originated in a woman in her thirties or forties in good health and CMV-seropositive. The CDR3 is CASSFENQQYF. The CDR3 DNA reads as TGTGCCAGCAGCTTTGAGAACCAGCAGTACTTC. Full variable domain (missing parts from reference TRBV5-6 and TRBJ2-7): DAGVTQSPTHLIKTRGQQVTLRCSPKSGHDTVSWYQQALGQGPQFIFQYYEEEERQRGNFPDRFSGHQFPNYSSELNVNALLLGDSALYLCASSFENQQYFGPGTRLTVT.